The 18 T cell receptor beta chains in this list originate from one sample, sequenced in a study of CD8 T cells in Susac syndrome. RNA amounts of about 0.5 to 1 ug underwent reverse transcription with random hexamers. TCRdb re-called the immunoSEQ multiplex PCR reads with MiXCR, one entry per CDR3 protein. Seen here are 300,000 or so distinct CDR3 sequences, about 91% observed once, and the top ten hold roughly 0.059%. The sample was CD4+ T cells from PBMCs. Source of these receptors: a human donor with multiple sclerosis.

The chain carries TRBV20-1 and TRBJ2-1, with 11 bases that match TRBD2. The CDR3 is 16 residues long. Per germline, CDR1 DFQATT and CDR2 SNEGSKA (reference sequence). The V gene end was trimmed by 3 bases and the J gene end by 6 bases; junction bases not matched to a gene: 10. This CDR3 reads CSASPHLAGGLNEQFF. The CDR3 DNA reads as TGCAGTGCTAGTCCTCACCTAGCGGGGGGTCTCAATGAGCAGTTCTTC.

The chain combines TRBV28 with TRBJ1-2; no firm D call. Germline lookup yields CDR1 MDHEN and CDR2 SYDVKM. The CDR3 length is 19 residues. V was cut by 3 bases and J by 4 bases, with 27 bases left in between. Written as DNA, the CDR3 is TGTGCCAGCAGTTTTATACTCCCCAATCATCCCGGACCCATCTATGGCTACACCTTC. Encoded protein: CASSFILPNHPGPIYGYTF.

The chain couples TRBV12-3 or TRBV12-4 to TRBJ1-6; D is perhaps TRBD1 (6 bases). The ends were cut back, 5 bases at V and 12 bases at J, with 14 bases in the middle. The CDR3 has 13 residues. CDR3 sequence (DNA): TGTGCCAGCAGTCTCATCACAGGGTTACCCCTCCACTTT. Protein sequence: CASSLITGLPLHF.

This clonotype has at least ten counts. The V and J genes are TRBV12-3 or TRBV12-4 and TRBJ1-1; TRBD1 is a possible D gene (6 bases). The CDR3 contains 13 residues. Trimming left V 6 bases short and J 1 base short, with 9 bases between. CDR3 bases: TGTGCCAGCAGCTTGACAGGGAACACTGAAGCTTTCTTT. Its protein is CASSLTGNTEAFF.

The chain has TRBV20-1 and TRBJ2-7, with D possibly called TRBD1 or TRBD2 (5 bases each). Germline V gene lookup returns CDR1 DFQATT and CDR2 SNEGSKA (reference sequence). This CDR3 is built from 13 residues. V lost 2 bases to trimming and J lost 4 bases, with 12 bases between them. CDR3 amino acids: CSARSRGLYEQYF. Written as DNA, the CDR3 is TGCAGTGCTAGAAGTCGGGGCCTTTACGAGCAGTACTTC.

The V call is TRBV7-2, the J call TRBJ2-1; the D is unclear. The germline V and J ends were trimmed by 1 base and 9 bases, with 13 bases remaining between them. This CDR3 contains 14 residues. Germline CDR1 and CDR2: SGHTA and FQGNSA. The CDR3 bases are TGTGCCAGCAGCTTAGAGTCCCAGTGGGGTGAGCAGTTCTTC. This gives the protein CASSLESQWGEQFF.

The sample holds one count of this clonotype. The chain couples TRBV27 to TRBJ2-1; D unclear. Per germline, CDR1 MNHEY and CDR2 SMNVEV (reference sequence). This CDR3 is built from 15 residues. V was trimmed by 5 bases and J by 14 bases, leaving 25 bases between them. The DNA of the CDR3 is TGTGCCAGCAGTCCCGACTGGCTCTCCACAATGAAAAAGTTCTTC. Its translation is CASSPDWLSTMKKFF.

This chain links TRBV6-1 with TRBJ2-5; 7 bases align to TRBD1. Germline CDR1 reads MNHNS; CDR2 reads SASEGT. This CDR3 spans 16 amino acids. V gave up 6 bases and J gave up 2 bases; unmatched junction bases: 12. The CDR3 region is CASSLRAQGLQETQYF. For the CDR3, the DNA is TGTGCCAGCAGCCTAAGGGCACAGGGGTTACAAGAGACCCAGTACTTC.

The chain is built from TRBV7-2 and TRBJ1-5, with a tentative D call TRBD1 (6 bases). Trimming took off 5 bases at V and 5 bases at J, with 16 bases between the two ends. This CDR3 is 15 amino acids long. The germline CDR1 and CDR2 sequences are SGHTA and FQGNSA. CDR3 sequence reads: CASSGRAGGDQPQHF. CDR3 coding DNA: TGTGCCAGCAGCGGGCGGGCGGGGGGCGATCAGCCCCAGCATTTT.

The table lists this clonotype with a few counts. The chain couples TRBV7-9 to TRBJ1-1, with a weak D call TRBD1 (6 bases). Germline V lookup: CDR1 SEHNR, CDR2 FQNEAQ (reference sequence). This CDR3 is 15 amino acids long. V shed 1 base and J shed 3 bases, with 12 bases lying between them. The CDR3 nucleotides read TGTGCCAGCAGCTTAGGCCGGGGGCGCGACACTGAAGCTTTCTTT. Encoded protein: CASSLGRGRDTEAFF.

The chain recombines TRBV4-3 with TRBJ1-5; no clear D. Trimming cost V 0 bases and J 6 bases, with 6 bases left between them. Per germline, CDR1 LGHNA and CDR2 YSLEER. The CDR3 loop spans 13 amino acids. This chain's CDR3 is CASSQDLSQPQHF. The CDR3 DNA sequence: TGCGCCAGCAGCCAAGACCTAAGTCAGCCCCAGCATTTT.

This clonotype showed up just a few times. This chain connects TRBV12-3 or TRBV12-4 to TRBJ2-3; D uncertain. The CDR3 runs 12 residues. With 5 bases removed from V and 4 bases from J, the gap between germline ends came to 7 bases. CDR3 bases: TGTGCCAGCAGTGTTCCCCCAGATACGCAGTATTTT. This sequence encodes CASSVPPDTQYF.

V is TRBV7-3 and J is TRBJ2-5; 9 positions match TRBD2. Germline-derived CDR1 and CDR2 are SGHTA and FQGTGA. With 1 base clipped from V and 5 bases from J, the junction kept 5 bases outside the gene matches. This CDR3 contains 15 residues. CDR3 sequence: CASSLRRGGPETQYF. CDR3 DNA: TGTGCCAGCAGCTTAAGGCGGGGGGGCCCGGAGACCCAGTACTTC. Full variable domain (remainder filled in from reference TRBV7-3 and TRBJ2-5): GAGVSQTPSNKVTEKGKYVELRCDPISGHTALYWYRQSLGQGPEFLIYFQGTGAADDSGLPNDRFFAVRPEGSVSTLKIQRTERGDSAVYLCASSLRRGGPETQYFGPGTRLLVL.

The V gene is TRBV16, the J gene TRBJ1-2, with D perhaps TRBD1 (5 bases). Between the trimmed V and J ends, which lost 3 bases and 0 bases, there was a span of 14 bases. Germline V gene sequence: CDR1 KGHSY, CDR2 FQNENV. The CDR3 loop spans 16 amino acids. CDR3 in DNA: TGTGCCAGCAGCCAGTCCTCGACAGCACCTAACTATGGCTACACCTTC. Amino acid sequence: CASSQSSTAPNYGYTF.

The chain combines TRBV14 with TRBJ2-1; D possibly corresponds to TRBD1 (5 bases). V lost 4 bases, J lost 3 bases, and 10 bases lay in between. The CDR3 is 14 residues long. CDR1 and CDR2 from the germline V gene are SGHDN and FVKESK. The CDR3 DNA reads TGTGCCAGCAGCCGGACATACAGCTACAATGAGCAGTTCTTC. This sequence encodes CASSRTYSYNEQFF.

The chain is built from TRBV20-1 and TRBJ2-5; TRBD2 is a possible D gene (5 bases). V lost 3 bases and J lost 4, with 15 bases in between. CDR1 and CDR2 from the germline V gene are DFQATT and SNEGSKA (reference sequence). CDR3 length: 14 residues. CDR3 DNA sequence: TGCAGTGCTAGGGCTAGCAATTCAGTAGAGACCCAGTACTTC. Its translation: CSARASNSVETQYF.

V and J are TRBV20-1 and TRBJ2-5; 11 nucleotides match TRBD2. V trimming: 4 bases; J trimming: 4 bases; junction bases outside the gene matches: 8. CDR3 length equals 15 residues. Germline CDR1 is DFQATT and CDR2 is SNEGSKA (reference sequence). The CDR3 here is CSATTPSGGRETQYF. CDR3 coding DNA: TGCAGTGCTACAACCCCTAGCGGGGGGCGAGAGACCCAGTACTTC.

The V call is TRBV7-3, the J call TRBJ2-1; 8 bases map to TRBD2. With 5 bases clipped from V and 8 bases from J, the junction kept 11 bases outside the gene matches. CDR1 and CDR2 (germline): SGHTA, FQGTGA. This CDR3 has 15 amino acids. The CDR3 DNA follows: TGTGCCAGCAGCCTTCGGGGGGGCCAGGTCGATGAGCAGTTCTTC. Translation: CASSLRGGQVDEQFF.